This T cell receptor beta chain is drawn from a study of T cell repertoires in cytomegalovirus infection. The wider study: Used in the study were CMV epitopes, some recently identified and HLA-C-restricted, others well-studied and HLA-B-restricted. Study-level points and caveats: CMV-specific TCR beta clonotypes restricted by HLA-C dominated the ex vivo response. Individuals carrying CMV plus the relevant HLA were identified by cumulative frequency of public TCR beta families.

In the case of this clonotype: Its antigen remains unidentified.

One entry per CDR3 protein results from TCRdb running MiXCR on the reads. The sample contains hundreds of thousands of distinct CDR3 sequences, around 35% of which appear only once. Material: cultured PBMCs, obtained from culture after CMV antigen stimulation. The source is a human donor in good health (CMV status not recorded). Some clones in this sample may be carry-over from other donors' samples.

In nucleotides, the CDR3 is TGCGCCAGCAGCGGGCCGGGAAACACCTACGAGCAGTACTTC. Amino acid sequence: CASSGPGNTYEQYF. V usage is TRBV5-1 and J usage is TRBJ2-7; tentatively, D is TRBD2 (5 bases). V was clipped by 4 bases and J by 2 bases, with 13 bases between them. The CDR3 sequence is 14 residues long. In germline, CDR1 is SGHRS, CDR2 YFSETQ.